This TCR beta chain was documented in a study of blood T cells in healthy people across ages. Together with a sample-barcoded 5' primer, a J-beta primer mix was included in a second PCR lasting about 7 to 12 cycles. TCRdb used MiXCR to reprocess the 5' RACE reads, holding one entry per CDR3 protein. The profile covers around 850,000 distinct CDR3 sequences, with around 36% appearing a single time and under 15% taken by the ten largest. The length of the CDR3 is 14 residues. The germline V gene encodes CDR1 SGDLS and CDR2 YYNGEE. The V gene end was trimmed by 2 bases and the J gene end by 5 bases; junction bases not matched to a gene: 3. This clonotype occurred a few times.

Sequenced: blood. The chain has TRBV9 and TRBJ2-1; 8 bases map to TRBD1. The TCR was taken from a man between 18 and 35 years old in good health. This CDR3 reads CASSVRDRHNEQFF. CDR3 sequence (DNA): TGTGCCAGCAGCGTCCGGGACAGGCACAATGAGCAGTTCTTC.